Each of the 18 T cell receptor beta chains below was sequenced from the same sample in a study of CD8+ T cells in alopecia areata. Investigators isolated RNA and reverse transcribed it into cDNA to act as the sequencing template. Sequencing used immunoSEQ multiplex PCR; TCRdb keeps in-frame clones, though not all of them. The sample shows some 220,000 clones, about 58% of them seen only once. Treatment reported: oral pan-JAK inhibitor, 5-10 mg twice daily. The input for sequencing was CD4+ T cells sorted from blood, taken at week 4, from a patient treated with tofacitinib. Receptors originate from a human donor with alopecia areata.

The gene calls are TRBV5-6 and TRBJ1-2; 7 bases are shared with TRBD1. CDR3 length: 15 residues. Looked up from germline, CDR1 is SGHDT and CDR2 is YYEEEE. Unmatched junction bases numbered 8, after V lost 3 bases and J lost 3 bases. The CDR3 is CASSSMDRFDYGYTF. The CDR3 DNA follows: TGTGCCAGCAGCTCCATGGACAGGTTTGACTATGGCTACACCTTC.

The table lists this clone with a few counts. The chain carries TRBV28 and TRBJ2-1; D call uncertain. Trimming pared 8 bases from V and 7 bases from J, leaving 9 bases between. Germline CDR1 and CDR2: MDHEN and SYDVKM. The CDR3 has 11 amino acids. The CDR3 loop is CASPSRNEQFF. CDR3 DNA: TGTGCCAGCCCCTCTAGGAATGAGCAGTTCTTC.

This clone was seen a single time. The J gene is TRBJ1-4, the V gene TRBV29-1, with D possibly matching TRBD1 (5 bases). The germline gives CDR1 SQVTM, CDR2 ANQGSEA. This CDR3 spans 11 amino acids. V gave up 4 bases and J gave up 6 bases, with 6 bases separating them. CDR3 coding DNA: TGCAGCGTTGCCAGGGATGAAAAACTGTTTTTT. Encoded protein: CSVARDEKLFF. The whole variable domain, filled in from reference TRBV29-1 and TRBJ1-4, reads SAVISQKPSRDICQRGTSLTIQCQVDSQVTMMFWYRQQPGQSLTLIATANQGSEATYESGFVIDKFPISRPNLTFSTLTVSNMSPEDSSIYLCSVARDEKLFFGSGTQLSVL.

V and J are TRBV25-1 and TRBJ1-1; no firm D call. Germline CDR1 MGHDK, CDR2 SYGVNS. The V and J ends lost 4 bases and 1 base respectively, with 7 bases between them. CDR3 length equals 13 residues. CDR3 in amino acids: CASSVARNTEAFF. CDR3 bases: TGTGCCAGCAGTGTGGCAAGGAACACTGAAGCTTTCTTT.

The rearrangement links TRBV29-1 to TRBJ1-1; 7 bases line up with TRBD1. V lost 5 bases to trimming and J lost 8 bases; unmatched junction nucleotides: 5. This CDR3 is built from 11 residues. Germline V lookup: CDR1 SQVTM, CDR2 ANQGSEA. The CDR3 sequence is CSVSGTVEAFF. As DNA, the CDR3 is TGCAGCGTTTCCGGGACAGTAGAAGCTTTCTTT.

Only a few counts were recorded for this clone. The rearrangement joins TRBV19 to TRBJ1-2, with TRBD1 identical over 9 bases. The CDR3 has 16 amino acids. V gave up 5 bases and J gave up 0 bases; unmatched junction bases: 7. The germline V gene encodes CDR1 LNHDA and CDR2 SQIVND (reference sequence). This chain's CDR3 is CASSYPGTGTNYGYTF. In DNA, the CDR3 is TGTGCCAGTAGTTATCCCGGGACAGGGACTAACTATGGCTACACCTTC.

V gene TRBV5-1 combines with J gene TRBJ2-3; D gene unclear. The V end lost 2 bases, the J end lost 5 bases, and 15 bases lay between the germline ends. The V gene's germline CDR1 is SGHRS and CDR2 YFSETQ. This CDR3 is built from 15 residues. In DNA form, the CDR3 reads TGCGCCAGCAGCTTACGTGGGGTATTCGGAGATACGCAGTATTTT. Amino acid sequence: CASSLRGVFGDTQYF.

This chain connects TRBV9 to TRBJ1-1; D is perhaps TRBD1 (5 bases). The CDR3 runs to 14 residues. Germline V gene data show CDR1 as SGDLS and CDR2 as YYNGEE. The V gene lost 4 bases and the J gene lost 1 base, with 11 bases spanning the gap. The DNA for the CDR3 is TGTGCCAGCAGCCCAGGGCCCGGGAACACTGAAGCTTTCTTT. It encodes CASSPGPGNTEAFF.

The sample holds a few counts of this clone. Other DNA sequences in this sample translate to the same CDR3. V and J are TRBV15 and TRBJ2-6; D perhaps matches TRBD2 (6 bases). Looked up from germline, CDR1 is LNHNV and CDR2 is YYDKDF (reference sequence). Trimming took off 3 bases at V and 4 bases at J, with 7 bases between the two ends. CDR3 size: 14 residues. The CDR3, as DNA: TGTGCCACCAGCAGGGCGGGAGGGGCCAACGTCCTGACTTTC. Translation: CATSRAGGANVLTF.

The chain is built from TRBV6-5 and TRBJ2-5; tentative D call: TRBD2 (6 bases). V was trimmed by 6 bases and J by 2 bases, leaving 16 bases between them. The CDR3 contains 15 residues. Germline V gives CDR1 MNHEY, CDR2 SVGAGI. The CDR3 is CASSSWWDSQETQYF. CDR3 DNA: TGTGCCAGCAGCAGTTGGTGGGACTCGCAAGAGACCCAGTACTTC.

The DNA of the CDR3 is TGCGCCAGCAGACTGGACCTAGCGGCGAACACCGGGGAGCTGTTTTTT. Residues: CASRLDLAANTGELFF. The chain carries TRBV4-3 and TRBJ2-2; 7 nucleotides align to TRBD2. The CDR3 totals 16 residues. Germline values: CDR1 LGHNA, CDR2 YSLEER. V was pared by 6 bases and J by 0 bases, with 7 bases of the junction left unmatched.

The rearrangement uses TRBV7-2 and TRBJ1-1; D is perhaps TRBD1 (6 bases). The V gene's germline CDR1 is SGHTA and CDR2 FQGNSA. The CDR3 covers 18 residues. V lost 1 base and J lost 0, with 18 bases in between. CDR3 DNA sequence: TGTGCCAGCAGCTTAGTTTCGTTAGGGGGAATCATGAACACTGAAGCTTTCTTT. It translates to CASSLVSLGGIMNTEAFF.

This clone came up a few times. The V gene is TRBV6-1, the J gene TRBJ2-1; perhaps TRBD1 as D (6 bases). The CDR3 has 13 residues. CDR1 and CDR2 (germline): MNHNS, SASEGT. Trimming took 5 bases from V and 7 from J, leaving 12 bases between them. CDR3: CASSSRGQNEQFF. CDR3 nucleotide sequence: TGTGCCAGCAGTTCCAGGGGTCAAAATGAGCAGTTCTTC.

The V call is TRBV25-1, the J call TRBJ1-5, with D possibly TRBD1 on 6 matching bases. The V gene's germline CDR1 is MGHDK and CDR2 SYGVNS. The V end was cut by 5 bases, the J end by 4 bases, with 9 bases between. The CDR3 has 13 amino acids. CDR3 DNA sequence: TGTGCCAGCAGTTGGGGACAAAATCAGCCCCAGCATTTT. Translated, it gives CASSWGQNQPQHF.

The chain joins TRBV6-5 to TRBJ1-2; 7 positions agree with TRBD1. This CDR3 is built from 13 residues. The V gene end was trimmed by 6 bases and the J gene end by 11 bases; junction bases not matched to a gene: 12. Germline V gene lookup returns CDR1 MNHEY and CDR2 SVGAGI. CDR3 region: CASRIIGQGGYTF. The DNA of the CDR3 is TGTGCCAGCAGGATCATCGGGCAGGGGGGTTACACCTTC.

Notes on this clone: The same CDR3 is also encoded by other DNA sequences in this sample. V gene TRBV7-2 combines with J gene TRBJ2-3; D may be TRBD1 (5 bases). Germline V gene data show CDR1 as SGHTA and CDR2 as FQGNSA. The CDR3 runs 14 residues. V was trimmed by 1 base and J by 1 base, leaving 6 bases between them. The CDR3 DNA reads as TGTGCCAGCAGCTTAGTGGGGCGCACAGATACGCAGTATTTT. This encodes CASSLVGRTDTQYF.

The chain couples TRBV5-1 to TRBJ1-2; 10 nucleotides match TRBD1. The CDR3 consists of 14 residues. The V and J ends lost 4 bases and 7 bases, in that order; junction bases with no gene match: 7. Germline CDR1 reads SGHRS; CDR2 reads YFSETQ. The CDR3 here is CASSEGQGGSGYTF. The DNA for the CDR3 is TGCGCCAGCAGCGAAGGACAGGGGGGTTCTGGCTACACCTTC.

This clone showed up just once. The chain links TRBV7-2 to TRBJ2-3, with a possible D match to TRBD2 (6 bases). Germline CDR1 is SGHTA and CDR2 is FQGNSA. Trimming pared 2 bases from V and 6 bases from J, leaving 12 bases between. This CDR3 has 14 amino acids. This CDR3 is CASSLSMAGDTQYF. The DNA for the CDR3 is TGTGCCAGCAGCTTAAGTATGGCGGGGGATACGCAGTATTTT.